Each of the 31 T cell receptor beta chains below was sequenced from the same sample in a study of T cell responses to AZD1222 COVID-19 vaccine. Measured with immunoSEQ multiplex PCR; TCRdb has only the in-frame clones, and not every one. This sample has about 130,000 clones, with approximately 84% found just once. Sample: peripheral blood, taken on day 0 of AZD1222 vaccination. The receptors shown here come from an adult in good health.

The gene calls are TRBV12-3 or TRBV12-4 and TRBJ1-1; D not certain. This CDR3 region has 13 residues. V was cut by 6 bases and J by 1 base, with 9 bases left in between. The CDR3 DNA follows: TGTGCCAGCAGCTCGCAGGAGAACACTGAAGCTTTCTTT. Translating gives CASSSQENTEAFF.

The chain is built from TRBV12-3 or TRBV12-4 and TRBJ1-2; a weak D match, TRBD1 (5 bases). CDR3 length: 13 amino acids. The V end lost 2 bases, the J end lost 4 bases, and 8 bases lay between the germline ends. The CDR3 DNA sequence: TGTGCCAGCAGTTTATCCGGGGCCTATGGCTACACCTTC. Its translation: CASSLSGAYGYTF.

The chain employs TRBV1 and TRBJ2-2; TRBD2, as called in the table, went unchecked against the DNA. TRBV1 is flagged as a pseudogene. This CDR3 spans 15 amino acids. The CDR3 sequence: CTSSFRLAGAGELFF. CDR3 nucleotide sequence: TGCACCAGCAGCTTTAGACTAGCGGGGGCCGGGGAGCTGTTTTTT.

Only one count was recorded for this clone. This sequence joins TRBV10-3 and TRBJ1-6; a weak D match, TRBD1 (5 bases). Germline loops: CDR1 ENHRY, CDR2 SYGVKD. Trimming left V 3 bases short and J 5 bases short, with 11 bases between. This CDR3 region has 15 residues. This chain's CDR3 is CAISDETADNSPLHF. As DNA, the CDR3 is TGTGCCATCAGTGATGAGACAGCCGATAATTCACCCCTCCACTTT.

The CDR3 DNA is TGTGCCAGCAGCTGGACATTATGGGACACTGAAGCTTTCTTT. It encodes CASSWTLWDTEAFF. The rearrangement uses TRBV7-2 and TRBJ1-1; possible D gene TRBD1, 5 bases. Per the germline V gene, CDR1 is SGHTA and CDR2 is FQGNSA. The CDR3 runs 14 residues. V shed 4 bases and J shed 3 bases, with 12 bases lying between them.

The chain combines TRBV27 with TRBJ1-2, with 7 bases that match TRBD1. The V and J ends lost 3 bases and 6 bases, in that order; junction bases with no gene match: 7. Germline values: CDR1 MNHEY, CDR2 SMNVEV (reference sequence). The CDR3 covers 14 residues. The CDR3, as DNA: TGTGCCAGCAGTTTGGCAGGGGGGTTCAATGGCTACACCTTC. This gives the protein CASSLAGGFNGYTF.

The chain has TRBV5-4 and TRBJ2-7; a possible D gene is TRBD1 (7 bases). Germline-derived CDR1 and CDR2 are SGHNT and YYREEE (reference sequence). The CDR3 spans 15 residues. V was cut by 1 base and J by 6 bases, with 17 bases left in between. This chain's CDR3 is CASSLNLGQGGEQYF. The DNA of the CDR3 is TGTGCCAGCAGCTTGAACTTAGGGCAGGGGGGCGAGCAGTACTTC.

This clone occurred once. This sequence joins TRBV7-8 and TRBJ1-2, with unresolved D. V lost 2 bases and J lost 8, with 6 bases in between. Germline CDR1 and CDR2: SGHVS and FQNEAQ. The CDR3 is made up of 11 amino acids. CDR3: CASSLMGGYTF. Written as DNA, the CDR3 is TGTGCCAGCAGCTTAATGGGAGGCTACACCTTC.

The rearrangement links TRBV5-1 to TRBJ2-2; D unresolved. V lost 3 bases to trimming and J lost 0 bases, with 9 bases between them. In germline, CDR1 is SGHRS, CDR2 YFSETQ. The CDR3 runs 15 residues. CDR3 sequence (DNA): TGCGCCAGCAGCTATGGACGGCCGAACACCGGGGAGCTGTTTTTT. It yields the protein CASSYGRPNTGELFF.

The table lists this clone with a count of one. The chain uses TRBV7-2 and TRBJ2-7; maybe TRBD2 (7 bases). CDR3 length: 15 amino acids. Germline V gene data show CDR1 as SGHTA and CDR2 as FQGNSA. The V end lost 5 bases, the J end lost 4 bases, and 18 bases lay between the germline ends. CDR3 in amino acids: CASSQQRGQGYEQYF. The CDR3 DNA sequence: TGTGCCAGCAGCCAACAGCGGGGCCAGGGGTACGAGCAGTACTTC.

The rearrangement joins TRBV9 to TRBJ2-5, with no clear D. Trimming shortened V by 0 bases and J by 3 bases, and 12 bases separated the two germline ends. The germline V gene has CDR1 SGDLS and CDR2 YYNGEE. The CDR3 length is 15 residues. The CDR3 DNA is TGTGCCAGCAGCGTAGGGCCGACGACGGAAGAGACCCAGTACTTC. This gives the protein CASSVGPTTEETQYF. The full variable domain, with the rest looked up from reference TRBV9 and TRBJ2-5, is DSGVTQTPKHLITATGQRVTLRCSPRSGDLSVYWYQQSLDQGLQFLIQYYNGEERAKGNILERFSAQQFPDLHSELNLSSLELGDSALYFCASSVGPTTEETQYFGPGTRLLVL.

On this clone: An end of the junction does not agree with germline; a read error may underlie this. The chain is built from TRBV4-3 and TRBJ1-2; no reliable D call. Germline assignment: CDR1 LGHNA and CDR2 YSLEER. This CDR3 spans 15 amino acids. Here the CDR3 DNA reads TGCGCCAGCAACCAAGATAGGGAGTCCATTGGGGGCTACACCTTC. Its protein product is CASNQDRESIGGYTF.

The genes are TRBV28 and TRBJ2-3, with TRBD2 identical over 9 bases. Trimming removed 5 bases from V and 6 bases from J; junction bases left unmatched: 12. This CDR3 comprises 16 residues. Germline CDR1 MDHEN, CDR2 SYDVKM. The CDR3 region is CASSPVGRGGPDTQYF. In DNA, the CDR3 is TGTGCCAGCAGTCCGGTAGGGCGGGGGGGTCCCGATACGCAGTATTTT.

This rearrangement joins TRBV18 to TRBJ1-1; the D is unclear. Germline V gene data show CDR1 as KGHSH and CDR2 as LQKENI. The CDR3 has 15 amino acids. V was clipped by 6 bases and J by 0 bases, with 14 bases between them. The CDR3 nucleotides are TGTGCCAGCTCCGAAGGAGCCAGCCTGAACACTGAAGCTTTCTTT. As protein: CASSEGASLNTEAFF.

The chain joins TRBV7-3 to TRBJ1-4, with a weak D call TRBD1 (6 bases). Deletions cut 2 bases from V and 8 bases from J, with 15 bases between. The CDR3 has 15 amino acids. Germline V CDR1 and CDR2: SGHTA, FQGTGA. CDR3 DNA: TGTGCCAGCAGCTTACGCAGGCAAGGGGGAGAAAAACTGTTTTTT. It specifies CASSLRRQGGEKLFF.

V and J are TRBV4-3 and TRBJ1-5; unclear D gene. With 3 bases removed from V and 5 bases from J, the gap between germline ends came to 5 bases. Germline lookup yields CDR1 LGHNA and CDR2 YSLEER. The CDR3 is made up of 12 amino acids. The CDR3 DNA reads TGCGCCAGCAGCCAGGATGATCAGCCCCAGCATTTT. Translating gives CASSQDDQPQHF.

The CDR3 DNA is TGCGCCAGCAGCCAAAGAGCGGGGGTTTCAGATACGCAGTATTTT. Protein sequence: CASSQRAGVSDTQYF. The chain links TRBV4-3 to TRBJ2-3, with 8 bases that match TRBD2. Germline values: CDR1 LGHNA, CDR2 YSLEER. The V gene end was trimmed by 2 bases and the J gene end by 4 bases; junction bases not matched to a gene: 5. CDR3 length: 15 residues.

The chain uses TRBV7-2 and TRBJ2-3; D not resolved. CDR1 is SGHTA and CDR2 is FQGNSA in the germline V gene. The CDR3 length is 14 residues. Trimming took 0 bases from V and 2 from J, leaving 6 bases between them. The CDR3 loop is CASSLAQVTDTQYF. The CDR3 DNA reads as TGTGCCAGCAGCTTAGCGCAAGTCACAGATACGCAGTATTTT.

The chain is built from TRBV6-1 and TRBJ1-2, with D possibly matching TRBD1 (6 bases). Germline V gene sequence: CDR1 MNHNS, CDR2 SASEGT. V was trimmed by 0 bases and J by 7 bases, leaving 9 bases between them. This CDR3 is 13 amino acids long. The CDR3 DNA reads TGTGCCAGCAGTGAAGCCCCGGGGGCTGGCTACACCTTC. It codes for CASSEAPGAGYTF.

This clone was seen only once. The chain combines TRBV19 with TRBJ1-1; D gene uncertain. V lost 0 bases and J 3 bases, leaving 14 bases between the germline ends. The germline V gene has CDR1 LNHDA and CDR2 SQIVND (reference sequence). The CDR3 runs to 16 residues. As DNA, the CDR3 is TGTGCCAGTAGTATAGATCCCCCGGCTGGGCACACTGAAGCTTTCTTT. Protein product: CASSIDPPAGHTEAFF.

The chain carries TRBV6-6 and TRBJ1-2, with D unclear. CDR1 and CDR2 from the germline V gene are MNHNY and SVGAGI (reference sequence). CDR3 length: 13 residues. Trimming pared 6 bases from V and 11 bases from J, leaving 19 bases between. This chain's CDR3 is CASSITGIQIYTF. The CDR3 DNA follows: TGTGCCAGCAGCATCACCGGGATCCAGATTTACACCTTC.

V is TRBV11-2 and J is TRBJ2-3, with 8 positions matching TRBD1. The CDR3 has 16 residues. V dropped 6 bases and J dropped 0; count of bases not matched to a gene: 8. Germline loops: CDR1 SGHAT, CDR2 FQNNGV. Here the CDR3 reads CASSPNTGGSTDTQYF. CDR3 sequence (DNA): TGTGCCAGCAGTCCAAACACAGGGGGAAGCACAGATACGCAGTATTTT.

V gene TRBV19 combines with J gene TRBJ1-5, with 8 nucleotides matching TRBD1. The CDR3 totals 15 residues. The V segment lost 5 bases and the J segment 2 bases; nucleotides outside the gene matches: 5. Germline assignment: CDR1 LNHDA and CDR2 SQIVND (reference sequence). The CDR3 is CASSADREGNQPQHF. The CDR3 bases are TGTGCCAGTAGTGCGGACAGGGAGGGCAATCAGCCCCAGCATTTT.

The rearrangement joins TRBV9 to TRBJ1-1, with D uncertain. Germline V CDR1 and CDR2: SGDLS, YYNGEE. The length of the CDR3 is 13 residues. V was trimmed by 0 bases and J by 6 bases, leaving 9 bases between them. The CDR3 DNA reads TGTGCCAGCAGCGTAGGTCCGGGCGCTGAAGCTTTCTTT. Amino acids: CASSVGPGAEAFF.

The genes are TRBV5-8 and TRBJ1-5; unclear D gene. There are 15 residues in the CDR3. From germline, CDR1 is SGHTS and CDR2 YDEGEE. V was clipped by 3 bases and J by 2 bases, with 12 bases between them. CDR3 bases: TGTGCCAGCAGCTCCTGGAGTTCGGGCAATCAGCCCCAGCATTTT. Its protein is CASSSWSSGNQPQHF.

The chain employs TRBV14 and TRBJ1-4, with D perhaps matching TRBD1 (5 bases). The CDR3 covers 14 residues. The germline V gene has CDR1 SGHDN and CDR2 FVKESK. V was shortened by 4 bases and J by 6 bases, with 12 bases between the two germline ends. Written as DNA, the CDR3 is TGTGCCAGCAGCCCTGACAGACGGGATGAAAAACTGTTTTTT. This codes for CASSPDRRDEKLFF.

The CDR3: CASSPMGTSPIYF. The CDR3 DNA is TGTGCCAGCAGCCCAATGGGGACCTCCCCCATATATTTT. The V gene is TRBV12-3 or TRBV12-4, the J gene TRBJ1-3, with D perhaps TRBD1 (5 bases). The CDR3 spans 13 residues. V was trimmed by 6 bases and J by 11 bases, leaving 17 bases between them.

This clone was detected once. V gene TRBV19 combines with J gene TRBJ2-7; D tentatively fits TRBD1 or TRBD2 (5 bases each). Germline values: CDR1 LNHDA, CDR2 SQIVND (reference sequence). V lost 5 bases, J lost 3 bases, and 14 bases lay in between. CDR3 size: 14 residues. CDR3 in amino acids: CASSPRGTNYEQYF. The CDR3 DNA is TGTGCCAGTAGTCCCCGGGGCACCAACTACGAGCAGTACTTC.

This clone was counted once. The chain carries TRBV24-1 and TRBJ2-3; TRBD2 matches 7 bases. The CDR3 has 15 residues. The V gene's germline CDR1 is KGHDR and CDR2 SFDVKD. With V trimmed by 4 bases and J by 5 bases, 8 bases remained unmatched. The CDR3 here is CATSDPGGDGDTQYF. For the CDR3, the DNA is TGTGCCACCAGTGACCCTGGGGGGGATGGAGATACGCAGTATTTT.

The rearrangement joins TRBV4-2 to TRBJ1-1; weak D call: TRBD1 (6 bases). V was shortened by 5 bases and J by 6 bases, with 19 bases between the two germline ends. Germline V gene lookup returns CDR1 LGHNA and CDR2 YNFKEQ. This CDR3 is 15 amino acids long. This CDR3 reads CASSSKVGGRSEAFF. The CDR3 coding sequence is TGTGCCAGCAGCTCCAAGGTAGGGGGACGGTCTGAAGCTTTCTTT.

This sequence joins TRBV7-2 and TRBJ2-3; 10 nucleotides align to TRBD2. The V gene end was trimmed by 5 bases and the J gene end by 5 bases; junction bases not matched to a gene: 7. The CDR3 extends over 15 amino acids. Germline CDR1 reads SGHTA; CDR2 reads FQGNSA. Here the CDR3 reads CASSALSGGLDTQYF. The DNA for the CDR3 is TGTGCCAGCAGCGCCCTTAGCGGGGGGTTAGATACGCAGTATTTT.